This record looks at one T cell receptor beta chain sequence and its context. The antigen is undetermined. This sample stems from a study of T cell repertoires in cytomegalovirus infection. The study, taken as a whole, reports: Based on cumulative public TCR beta family frequency, carriers of CMV plus the relevant HLA were identified. It was HLA-C-restricted CMV-specific TCR beta clonotypes that dominated the response ex vivo.

The V and J ends lost 0 bases and 1 base respectively, with 9 bases between them. This CDR3 spans 15 amino acids. Germline CDR1 is SGHTS and CDR2 is YDEGEE. TCRdb analysed the reads with MiXCR anew, one entry per CDR3 protein. The sample contains under 800,000 distinct CDR3 sequences, about 24% of which appear only once. This receptor was identified in a human donor in good health (CMV status not recorded). Some clones in this sample may be carry-over from other donors' samples. The source material was CD8+ T cells from PBMCs. The genes are TRBV5-8 and TRBJ2-3; no clear D. This chain's CDR3 is CASSLEVRRTDTQYF. As DNA, the CDR3 is TGTGCCAGCAGCTTGGAGGTCCGGCGCACAGATACGCAGTATTTT. The full variable domain, completed using reference TRBV5-8 and TRBJ2-3, is EAGVTQSPTHLIKTRGQQATLRCSPISGHTSVYWYQQALGLGLQFLLWYDEGEERNRGNFPPRFSGRQFPNYSSELNVNALELEDSALYLCASSLEVRRTDTQYFGPGTRLTVL.